These T cell receptor beta chains were read from a single sample in a study of T-cell memory formation after mild COVID-19. TCRdb analysed the 5' RACE reads with MiXCR anew, one entry per CDR3 protein. This sample has 50,000 or so distinct CDR3 sequences; 10% to 15% occur once, and the top ten carry around 25%. Sequenced material: PBMCs or a T cell subset sorted from them (not recorded which). These receptors originate from a man aged 18-30 years who had mild COVID-19 (a few samples of this study predate the infection). Cell type and time point are not known. CDR3s leave out the opening cysteine and the closing phenylalanine or tryptophan.

J	V	CDR3
TRBJ2-1	TRBV7-3	ASSPGGRADEQF
TRBJ2-7	TRBV7-2	ASSLTRDAYEQY
TRBJ2-1	TRBV5-1	ASSFGGLNGVEQF
TRBJ2-2	TRBV2	ASSEGLAGANTGELF
TRBJ2-2	TRBV6-5	ASSYQVTGELF
TRBJ2-1	TRBV27	ASSRQGATYNEQF
TRBJ2-3	TRBV10-1	ASSPGGARTDTQY
TRBJ2-1	TRBV6-6	ASKFTGADNEQF
TRBJ1-2	TRBV18	ASSPDKDYGYT
TRBJ2-5	TRBV4-2	ASSYRDRGETQY
TRBJ2-3	TRBV7-6	ASSHSTRYEADTQY
TRBJ2-3	TRBV9	ASASPSDTQY
TRBJ1-4	TRBV12-3/TRBV12-4	ASSLNTNEKLF
TRBJ2-3	TRBV20-1	SAPPSSGGGDTQY
TRBJ1-6	TRBV27	ASSPRGDGNYSPLH
TRBJ2-7	TRBV12-3/TRBV12-4	ASRRDSYEQY
TRBJ2-6	TRBV7-6	ASSLAGGITSGANVLT
TRBJ1-2	TRBV27	ASSSHLTGYGYT
TRBJ2-1	TRBV7-3	ASRSRRGDEQF
TRBJ1-1	TRBV10-3	AISEGAGQTEAF
TRBJ1-5	TRBV4-1	ASSQVKGPSNQPQH
TRBJ2-3	TRBV4-1	ASSRRASLTDTQY
TRBJ2-5	TRBV9	ASSVRAGAVETQY
TRBJ2-7	TRBV7-6	ASSLKMSYEQY
TRBJ2-1	TRBV12-3/TRBV12-4	ASSLGQAGPIEQF
TRBJ1-6	TRBV7-8	ASSFGPSEGTLH
TRBJ2-7	TRBV20-1	SASRSLWSYEQY
TRBJ2-7	TRBV7-2	ASSLGATGSYEQY
TRBJ1-2	TRBV4-1	ASRTMQGVYGYT
TRBJ2-1	TRBV6-2/TRBV6-3	ASSYLGQGPRGEQF
TRBJ1-3	TRBV18	ASSPPANSGNTIY
TRBJ2-5	TRBV29-1	SGYQETQY
TRBJ2-5	TRBV11-2	ASSFPQGQETQY
TRBJ1-1	TRBV4-1	ASSQDRRTEAF
TRBJ2-1	TRBV19	ASTQGLSEQF
TRBJ1-2	TRBV6-6	ASSYFRVDYGYT
TRBJ2-3	TRBV3-1	ATQKVRWGTDTQY
TRBJ2-3	TRBV11-2	ASSLGATSGGVGTQY
TRBJ2-3	TRBV20-1	SCRPTDTQY
TRBJ2-2	TRBV6-4	ASSDSSGGAGGELF
TRBJ1-6	TRBV4-2	ASSSESPRGNSPLH
TRBJ2-3	TRBV18	ASSPPSGSSTDTQY
TRBJ2-3	TRBV5-1	ASSPGIAEDTQY
TRBJ2-7	TRBV3-1	ASSQGWGQGTYEQY
TRBJ1-4	TRBV7-2	ASRTDLQGRKLF
TRBJ2-1	TRBV12-3/TRBV12-4	ASSSPAANEQF
TRBJ2-5	TRBV7-2	ASTRSPVETQY
TRBJ2-2	TRBV3-1	ASSQGPGGRTGELF
TRBJ1-5	TRBV4-3	ASSHGLGNQPQH
TRBJ2-5	TRBV5-1	ASSPGSQQETQY
TRBJ1-5	TRBV20-1	SARGQGAQPQH